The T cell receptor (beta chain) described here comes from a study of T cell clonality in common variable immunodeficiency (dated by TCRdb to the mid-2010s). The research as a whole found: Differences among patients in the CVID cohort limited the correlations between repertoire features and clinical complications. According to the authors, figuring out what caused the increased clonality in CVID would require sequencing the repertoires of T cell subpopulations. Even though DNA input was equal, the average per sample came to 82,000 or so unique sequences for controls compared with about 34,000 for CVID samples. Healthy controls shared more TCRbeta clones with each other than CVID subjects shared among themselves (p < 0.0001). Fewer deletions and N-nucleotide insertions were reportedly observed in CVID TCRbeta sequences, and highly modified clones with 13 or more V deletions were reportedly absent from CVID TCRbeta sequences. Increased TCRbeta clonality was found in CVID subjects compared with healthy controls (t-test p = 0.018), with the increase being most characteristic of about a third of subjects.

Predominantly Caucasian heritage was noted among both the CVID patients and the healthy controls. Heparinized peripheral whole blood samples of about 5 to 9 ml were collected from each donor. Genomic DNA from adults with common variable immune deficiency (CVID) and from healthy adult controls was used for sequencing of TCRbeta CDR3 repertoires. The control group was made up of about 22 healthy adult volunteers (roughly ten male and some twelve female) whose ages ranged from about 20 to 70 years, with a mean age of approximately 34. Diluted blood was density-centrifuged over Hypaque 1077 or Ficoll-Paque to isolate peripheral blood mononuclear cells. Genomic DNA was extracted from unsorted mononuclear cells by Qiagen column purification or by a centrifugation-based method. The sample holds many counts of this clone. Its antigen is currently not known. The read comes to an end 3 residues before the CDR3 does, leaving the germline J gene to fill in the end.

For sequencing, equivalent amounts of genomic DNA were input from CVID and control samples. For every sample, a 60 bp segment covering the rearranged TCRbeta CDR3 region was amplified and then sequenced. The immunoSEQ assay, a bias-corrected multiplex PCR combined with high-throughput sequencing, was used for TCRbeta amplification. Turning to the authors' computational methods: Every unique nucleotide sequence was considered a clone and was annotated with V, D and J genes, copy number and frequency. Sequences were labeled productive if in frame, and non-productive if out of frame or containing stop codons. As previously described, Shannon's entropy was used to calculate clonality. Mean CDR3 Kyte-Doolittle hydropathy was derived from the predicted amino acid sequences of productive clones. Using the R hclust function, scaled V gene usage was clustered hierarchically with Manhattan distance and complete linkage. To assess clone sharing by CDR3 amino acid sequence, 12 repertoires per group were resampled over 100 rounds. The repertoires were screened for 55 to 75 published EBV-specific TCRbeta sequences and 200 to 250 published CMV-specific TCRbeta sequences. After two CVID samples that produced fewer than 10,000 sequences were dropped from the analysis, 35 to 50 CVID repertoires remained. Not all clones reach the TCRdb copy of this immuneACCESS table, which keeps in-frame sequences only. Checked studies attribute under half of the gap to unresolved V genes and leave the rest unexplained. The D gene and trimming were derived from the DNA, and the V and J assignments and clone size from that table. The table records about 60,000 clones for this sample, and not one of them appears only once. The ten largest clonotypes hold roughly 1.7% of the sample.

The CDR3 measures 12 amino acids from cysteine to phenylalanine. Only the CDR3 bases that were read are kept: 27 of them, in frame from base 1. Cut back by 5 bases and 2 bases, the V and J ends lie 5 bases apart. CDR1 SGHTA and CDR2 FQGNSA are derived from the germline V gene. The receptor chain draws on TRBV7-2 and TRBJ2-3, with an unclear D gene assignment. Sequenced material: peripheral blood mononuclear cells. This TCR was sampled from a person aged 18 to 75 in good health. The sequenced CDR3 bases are TGTGCCAGCAGCCAAGCCACAGATACG. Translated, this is CASSQATDT. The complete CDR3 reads CASSQATDTQYF.